Listed below are T cell receptor beta chains from one sample, sequenced in a study of blood T cell repertoires in COVID-19. Sequencing used immunoSEQ multiplex PCR; TCRdb keeps in-frame clones, though not all of them. The table shows roughly 240,000 clones, with roughly nine tenths occurring only once. Material: peripheral blood. The receptors were sampled from a woman aged 55-69 years who had recovered from COVID-19. CDR3s include the opening cysteine and the closing phenylalanine or tryptophan. Fields, in order: D gene, clone size, J gene, V gene, CDR3 protein, CDR3 DNA. A D gene is named only where the DNA matches it firmly. Where a row states a size, it is once, few, many or the class of an expanded clone; other rows omit it.

d_call: TRBD1; clone_size: few; j_call: TRBJ1-5; v_call: TRBV6-2/TRBV6-3; cdr3_aa: CASSYSWPGTVSNQPQHF; cdr3_nt: TGTGCCAGCAGTTACTCGTGGCCCGGGACAGTTAGCAATCAGCCCCAGCATTTT
d_call: TRBD1; clone_size: .; j_call: TRBJ1-4; v_call: TRBV6-1; cdr3_aa: CASSNRQGANEKLFF; cdr3_nt: TGTGCCAGCAGTAATCGACAGGGCGCTAATGAAAAACTGTTTTTT
d_call: TRBD1; clone_size: .; j_call: TRBJ1-6; v_call: TRBV19; cdr3_aa: CASRPRQGLNSPLHF; cdr3_nt: TGTGCCAGTAGACCAAGACAGGGACTTAATTCACCCCTCCACTTT
d_call: .; clone_size: .; j_call: TRBJ1-6; v_call: TRBV28; cdr3_aa: CASRFRSGNSPLHF; cdr3_nt: TGTGCCAGCAGGTTTAGGAGTGGGAATTCACCCCTCCACTTT
d_call: TRBD1; clone_size: .; j_call: TRBJ2-7; v_call: TRBV28; cdr3_aa: CASSSRTGVSYEQYF; cdr3_nt: TGTGCCAGCAGTTCTCGGACAGGGGTCTCCTACGAGCAGTACTTC
d_call: .; clone_size: .; j_call: TRBJ2-3; v_call: TRBV3-1/TRBV3-2; cdr3_aa: CASSRDRDSFPPDTQYF; cdr3_nt: TGTGCCAGCAGCCGCGACCGGGACTCCTTCCCACCCGATACGCAGTATTTT
d_call: .; clone_size: .; j_call: TRBJ1-1; v_call: TRBV9; cdr3_aa: CASSPIMTVTSEAFF; cdr3_nt: TGTGCCAGCAGCCCTATCATGACAGTTACTTCTGAAGCTTTCTTT
d_call: .; clone_size: .; j_call: TRBJ2-6; v_call: TRBV5-1; cdr3_aa: CASHPDLGANVLTF; cdr3_nt: TGCGCCAGCCACCCAGATCTTGGGGCCAACGTCCTGACTTTC
d_call: .; clone_size: .; j_call: TRBJ2-3; v_call: TRBV10-3; cdr3_aa: CAISPDTSTDTQYF; cdr3_nt: TGTGCCATCAGCCCAGACACTAGCACAGATACGCAGTATTTT
d_call: TRBD2; clone_size: few; j_call: TRBJ2-3; v_call: TRBV7-2; cdr3_aa: CASSLLAGEADTQYF; cdr3_nt: TGTGCCAGCAGCCTTTTAGCGGGGGAGGCAGATACGCAGTATTTT
d_call: .; clone_size: .; j_call: TRBJ2-5; v_call: TRBV7-2; cdr3_aa: CASSLVVRETQYF; cdr3_nt: TGTGCCAGCAGCTTAGTCGTGCGGGAGACCCAGTACTTC
d_call: .; clone_size: .; j_call: TRBJ1-6; v_call: TRBV28; cdr3_aa: CASSLRRDSPLHF; cdr3_nt: TGTGCCAGCAGTTTGCGGAGGGATTCACCCCTCCACTTT
d_call: .; clone_size: .; j_call: TRBJ2-3; v_call: TRBV10-3; cdr3_aa: CAISAGRGPSTDTQYF; cdr3_nt: TGTGCCATCAGTGCGGGGCGGGGGCCTAGCACAGATACGCAGTATTTT
d_call: TRBD1; clone_size: .; j_call: TRBJ1-6; v_call: TRBV3-1/TRBV3-2; cdr3_aa: CASSQVFSDRDNSPLHF; cdr3_nt: TGTGCCAGCAGCCAAGTGTTCTCGGACAGGGACAATTCACCCCTCCACTTT
d_call: .; clone_size: .; j_call: TRBJ1-3; v_call: TRBV7-8; cdr3_aa: CASSRDRFSGNTIYF; cdr3_nt: TGTGCCAGCAGCCGAGACAGGTTCTCTGGAAACACCATATATTTT
d_call: TRBD2; clone_size: .; j_call: TRBJ2-2; v_call: TRBV5-1; cdr3_aa: CASSTSGYTGELFF; cdr3_nt: TGCGCCAGCAGCACTAGCGGGTACACCGGGGAGCTGTTTTTT
d_call: .; clone_size: .; j_call: TRBJ1-3; v_call: TRBV6-5; cdr3_aa: CASVERRAGNTIYF; cdr3_nt: TGTGCCAGCGTAGAGAGGAGGGCTGGAAACACCATATATTTT
d_call: .; clone_size: .; j_call: TRBJ2-3; v_call: TRBV7-2; cdr3_aa: CASSSPTVGPDTQYF; cdr3_nt: TGTGCCAGCAGCTCTCCCACCGTTGGCCCAGATACGCAGTATTTT
d_call: TRBD1; clone_size: many; j_call: TRBJ2-2; v_call: TRBV4-2; cdr3_aa: CASSQVQDRGSGELFF; cdr3_nt: TGTGCCAGCAGCCAAGTCCAAGACAGGGGGTCCGGGGAGCTGTTTTTT
d_call: .; clone_size: once; j_call: TRBJ1-1; v_call: TRBV5-4; cdr3_aa: CASSRLNTEAFF; cdr3_nt: TGTGCCAGCAGCCGTCTGAACACTGAAGCTTTCTTT
d_call: .; clone_size: .; j_call: TRBJ2-2; v_call: TRBV7-8; cdr3_aa: CASSLYTPSNTGELFF; cdr3_nt: TGTGCCAGCAGCTTATACACGCCCTCGAACACCGGGGAGCTGTTTTTT
d_call: .; clone_size: .; j_call: TRBJ2-7; v_call: TRBV7-9; cdr3_aa: CASSLSWAGPYEQYF; cdr3_nt: TGTGCCAGCAGCCTTAGTTGGGCTGGGCCCTACGAGCAGTACTTC
d_call: .; clone_size: .; j_call: TRBJ2-7; v_call: TRBV29-1; cdr3_aa: CSVAGQGLVEQYF; cdr3_nt: TGCAGCGTTGCGGGACAGGGACTAGTCGAGCAGTACTTC
d_call: .; clone_size: .; j_call: TRBJ2-1; v_call: TRBV6-5; cdr3_aa: CASSYSPGTSYNEQFF; cdr3_nt: TGTGCCAGCAGTTACTCTCCCGGGACAAGTTACAATGAGCAGTTCTTC
d_call: .; clone_size: .; j_call: TRBJ1-2; v_call: TRBV18; cdr3_aa: CASSSVGSSSDGYTF; cdr3_nt: TGTGCCAGCTCGTCCGTAGGGAGTAGTAGCGATGGCTACACCTTC
d_call: TRBD1; clone_size: .; j_call: TRBJ1-1; v_call: TRBV3-1/TRBV3-2; cdr3_aa: CASSPGGTEAFF; cdr3_nt: TGTGCCAGCAGCCCAGGGGGCACTGAAGCTTTCTTT
d_call: .; clone_size: once; j_call: TRBJ2-1; v_call: TRBV7-8; cdr3_aa: CASSLFSNEQFF; cdr3_nt: TGTGCCAGCAGCCTCTTCAGTAATGAGCAGTTCTTC